The T cell receptor beta chain under discussion was sequenced for a study of cytomegalovirus exposure and HLA in healthy donors. The overall study: In an early release, HLA-typed donors contributed some 88 million unique TCR sequences.

The table lists this clone with a few counts. Its specificity is not known. Study-level findings and limits: Cytomegalovirus status, reportedly, was diagnosed with high specificity and sensitivity by the classifier. There were several of the most significant clusters that appeared linked to common viral pathogens in a later analysis. A link between a missense DCLRE1C variant and TCR beta V- and J-gene trimming emerged from a later analysis.

Researchers ran the PCR with 60 Vbeta and 13 Jbeta primers. Clones were read by immunoSEQ multiplex PCR, and TCRdb kept only the in-frame ones, dropping some. The data hold about 150,000 clones, with around 10% observed a single time. Sequencing was carried out using PBMCs. This receptor was obtained from a middle-aged woman in good health and CMV-seropositive.

CDR3 sequence: CRLSGNTEAFF. The DNA for the CDR3 is TGCAGGCTCTCAGGGAACACTGAAGCTTTCTTT. The chain is built from TRBV20-1 and TRBJ1-1; D is undetermined. This CDR3 has 11 residues. The germline gives CDR1 DFQATT, CDR2 SNEGSKA (reference sequence).